This T cell receptor beta chain was found in a study of CD8 T cells in ankylosing spondylitis. Via MiXCR, TCRdb re-called the 5' RACE reads, giving one row per CDR3 protein. The table has roughly 450,000 distinct CDR3 sequences, roughly 25% seen once. The germline CDR1 and CDR2 sequences are SGHTA and FQGNSA. The CDR3 length is 14 residues. The V and J ends lost 6 bases and 5 bases, in that order; junction bases with no gene match: 8. In its sample, this clonotype was seen a few times. The antigen remains undetermined. Study results and caveats: A TCR beta motif of eight highly homologous variants appeared characteristic of ankylosing spondylitis blood. CD8+ disease-linked clones were present at relatively low frequencies in blood. Existing reports had already noted some motif variants in reactive arthritis synovial fluid and blood.

The origin of this receptor is a male donor with ankylosing spondylitis. The chain is built from TRBV7-2 and TRBJ2-5, with 8 bases identical to TRBD2. Sequenced: blood, either unsorted or a sorted T cell fraction (not recorded which). Here the CDR3 reads CASSRGGLEETQYF. The CDR3 bases are TGTGCCAGCAGTCGGGGGGGGCTCGAGGAGACCCAGTACTTC. The entire variable domain, with the rest obtained from reference TRBV7-2 and TRBJ2-5, is as follows: GAGVSQSPSNKVTEKGKDVELRCDPISGHTALYWYRQSLGQGLEFLIYFQGNSAPDKSGLPSDRFSAERTGGSVSTLTIQRTQQEDSAVYLCASSRGGLEETQYFGPGTRLLVL.